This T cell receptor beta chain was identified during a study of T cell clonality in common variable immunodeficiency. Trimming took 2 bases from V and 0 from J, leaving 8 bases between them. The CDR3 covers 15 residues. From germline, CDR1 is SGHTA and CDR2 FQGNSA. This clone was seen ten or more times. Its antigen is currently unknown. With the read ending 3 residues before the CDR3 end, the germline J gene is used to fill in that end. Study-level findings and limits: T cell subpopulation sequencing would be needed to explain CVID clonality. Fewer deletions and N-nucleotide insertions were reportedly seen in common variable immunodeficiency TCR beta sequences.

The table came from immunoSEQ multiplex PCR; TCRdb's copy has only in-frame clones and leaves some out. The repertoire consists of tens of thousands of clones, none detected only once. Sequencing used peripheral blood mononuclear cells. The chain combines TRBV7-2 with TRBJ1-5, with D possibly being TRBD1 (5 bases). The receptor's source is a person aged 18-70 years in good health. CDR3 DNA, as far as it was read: TGTGCCAGCAGCTTATGGGGGGGTAGCAATCAGCCC. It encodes CASSLWGGSNQP. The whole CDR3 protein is CASSLWGGSNQPQHF.